This entry features one T cell receptor beta chain sequence. This entry comes from a study of T cell responses to AZD1222 COVID-19 vaccine. The CDR3 is 17 amino acids. Per germline, CDR1 SEHNR and CDR2 FQNEAQ (reference sequence). Trimming at V came to 4 bases and at J to 5 bases, leaving 12 bases not matched to a gene. Sequenced by immunoSEQ multiplex PCR; TCRdb stores in-frame clones only, minus some. Found here are about 100,000 clones, 87% of them singletons; the top ten hold 2% to 3%. The material sequenced was peripheral blood, taken 28 days after the second AZD1222 dose. The TCR was taken from an adult who received the AZD1222 COVID-19 vaccine. The chain links TRBV7-9 to TRBJ1-3; 9 nucleotides match TRBD1. CDR3 region: CASSSAPGQGLRNTIYF. The DNA of the CDR3 is TGTGCCAGCAGCTCAGCCCCGGGACAGGGTCTGCGAAACACCATATATTTT.